This T cell receptor (beta chain) was sequenced in a study of naive and memory T cell subsets. This clonotype was found a few times. Two oligonucleotides, mixed equimolar, formed the beta constant-region primer covering TRBC1 and TRBC2. The ligated cDNA underwent four PCR rounds using SP2 and nested alpha and beta constant-region primers. TCRdb recomputed calls from the UMI-ligation and nested PCR reads with MiXCR, one row per CDR3 protein. The sample yields around 17,000 distinct CDR3 sequences, roughly 8.4% seen once. The CDR3 runs 15 residues. Germline V gene lookup returns CDR1 LGHNA and CDR2 YSLEER. V lost 0 bases and J 4 bases, leaving 10 bases between the germline ends.

The rearrangement links TRBV4-3 to TRBJ2-1; D remains ambiguous. The sequencing input was central memory CD8+ T cells from blood. This sequence originates from a human donor in good health. The CDR3 spells CASSQDLGRYNEQFF. DNA of the CDR3: TGCGCCAGCAGCCAAGACTTAGGACGATACAATGAGCAGTTCTTC.